Listed here are 9 T cell receptor beta chains from one sample, sequenced in a study of beta chain features in type 1 diabetes. Antigens of these TCRs are unknown. Sequencing targeted expressed TCRB transcripts, as all isolated RNA had been reverse transcribed. Profiled with immunoSEQ multiplex PCR; TCRdb holds only in-frame clones, not every one. Of a few hundred thousand clones in the sample, 11% were seen once. Study findings and constraints: Type 1 diabetes patients had TCRB CDR3s that were shorter (moderately but significantly so) in all four CD4+ subsets.

Sequenced sample: naive CD4+ T cells from blood. The receptors originated from a young man with type 1 diabetes.

The rearrangement uses TRBV18 and TRBJ2-3; D uncertain. CDR3 length: 15 amino acids. Trimming removed 1 base from V and 0 bases from J, with 8 bases in between. In germline, CDR1 is KGHSH, CDR2 LQKENI. The CDR3 loop reads CASSPLEESTDTQYF. The DNA of the CDR3 is TGTGCCAGCTCACCACTTGAGGAGAGCACAGATACGCAGTATTTT.

The table lists this clone with a few counts. This chain joins TRBV19 and TRBJ2-7, with 8 bases that match TRBD1. V trimming: 6 bases; J trimming: 2 bases; junction bases outside the gene matches: 6. This CDR3 comprises 14 residues. Germline V gene data show CDR1 as LNHDA and CDR2 as SQIVND (reference sequence). CDR3 nucleotide sequence: TGTGCCAGTAGCTTGGACAGGGACACCTACGAGCAGTACTTC. This translates into CASSLDRDTYEQYF. The whole variable domain, remainder taken from reference TRBV19 and TRBJ2-7, is DGGITQSPKYLFRKEGQNVTLSCEQNLNHDAMYWYRQDPGQGLRLIYYSQIVNDFQKGDIAEGYSVSREKKESFPLTVTSAQKNPTAFYLCASSLDRDTYEQYFGPGTRLTVT.

V usage is TRBV9 and J usage is TRBJ1-1, with unresolved D. The germline gives CDR1 SGDLS, CDR2 YYNGEE. CDR3 length equals 13 residues. V gave up 0 bases and J gave up 7 bases, with 10 bases separating them. CDR3 in DNA: TGTGCCAGCAGCGTAGGGCCCTCGGGTGAAGCTTTCTTT. Translating gives CASSVGPSGEAFF.

The chain carries TRBV5-4 and TRBJ1-2; no clear D gene. Germline values: CDR1 SGHNT, CDR2 YYREEE (reference sequence). The length of the CDR3 is 14 residues. Trimming left V 4 bases short and J 4 bases short, with 14 bases between. CDR3 bases: TGTGCCAGCAGCCCTACGCAAGAAGCCTATGGCTACACCTTC. Its translation: CASSPTQEAYGYTF.

This clone was seen more than once but under ten times. The J gene is TRBJ2-1, the V gene TRBV7-3; TRBD2 aligns across 12 bases. This CDR3 contains 16 residues. In germline, CDR1 is SGHTA, CDR2 FQGTGA. J lost 4 bases, V lost 4 bases, and 5 bases had no gene match. This chain's CDR3 is CASSSPSGGAYNEQFF. In nucleotides, the CDR3 is TGTGCCAGCAGCTCCCCTAGCGGGGGGGCGTACAATGAGCAGTTCTTC.

This chain joins TRBV2 and TRBJ2-5, with TRBD2 identical over 8 bases. This CDR3 spans 14 amino acids. V gave up 6 bases and J gave up 5 bases; unmatched junction bases: 8. Germline CDR1 reads SNHLY; CDR2 reads FYNNEI. The chain's CDR3 is CASRLAEMAETQYF. The CDR3 coding sequence is TGTGCCAGCAGACTAGCGGAGATGGCCGAGACCCAGTACTTC.

This clone has just a few counts. The chain uses TRBV28 and TRBJ2-6; D might be TRBD1 (5 bases). Trimming shortened V by 3 bases and J by 2 bases, and 8 bases separated the two germline ends. The V gene's germline CDR1 is MDHEN and CDR2 SYDVKM. The CDR3 runs 15 residues. CDR3 nucleotide sequence: TGTGCCAGCAGTTTTGGCAGGGCTGGGGCCAACGTCCTGACTTTC. Translating gives CASSFGRAGANVLTF.

The chain employs TRBV7-9 and TRBJ1-2; TRBD1 is a possible D gene (5 bases). This CDR3 region has 14 residues. CDR1 is SEHNR and CDR2 is FQNEAQ in the germline V gene (reference sequence). Trimming took 5 bases from V and 8 from J, leaving 18 bases between them. This CDR3 reads CASSRNWGLEGYTF. CDR3 nucleotide sequence: TGTGCCAGCAGCCGCAACTGGGGACTGGAAGGCTACACCTTC.

The table lists this clone with a few counts. The chain carries TRBV5-1 and TRBJ1-1, with TRBD1 matching 12 bases. The J segment lost 4 bases and the V segment lost 4 bases, leaving 8 bases of the junction unmatched. The CDR3 contains 16 residues. The germline gives CDR1 SGHRS, CDR2 YFSETQ. This chain's CDR3 is CASSEAGTGGFTEAFF. The CDR3 region has the DNA TGCGCCAGCAGCGAAGCCGGGACAGGGGGCTTCACTGAAGCTTTCTTT.